This TCR beta chain was captured by sequencing in a study of early T cells in non-severe SARS-CoV-2 infection. Across the study: RNA in bulk from unsorted whole blood was sequenced, and chains were unpaired. Regarding the study as a whole: VDJdb matches were skewed toward anti-spike CD8 T cell responses.

This clonotype appeared many times. Its antigen remains unidentified. Individual cDNA molecules carried attached unique molecular identifiers. TCRdb passed the 5' RACE reads through MiXCR, listing each CDR3 protein once. The repertoire holds more than 25,000 distinct CDR3 sequences, more than 3.5% seen once, with 5.5% to 7% in the top ten. Between the trimmed V and J ends, which lost 3 bases and 0 bases, there was a span of 12 bases. Germline values: CDR1 SGHKS, CDR2 YYEKEE (reference sequence). The CDR3 loop spans 15 amino acids. Sequencing was performed on whole blood. The V gene is TRBV5-5, the J gene TRBJ1-1; D is ambiguous. The TCR sequence derives from an adult who was a healthcare worker with PCR-confirmed SARS-CoV-2 infection or an uninfected control (not recorded which). The CDR3 nucleotides are TGTGCCAGCAGCTCTCAAGGGAGCATGAACACTGAAGCTTTCTTT. It specifies CASSSQGSMNTEAFF.